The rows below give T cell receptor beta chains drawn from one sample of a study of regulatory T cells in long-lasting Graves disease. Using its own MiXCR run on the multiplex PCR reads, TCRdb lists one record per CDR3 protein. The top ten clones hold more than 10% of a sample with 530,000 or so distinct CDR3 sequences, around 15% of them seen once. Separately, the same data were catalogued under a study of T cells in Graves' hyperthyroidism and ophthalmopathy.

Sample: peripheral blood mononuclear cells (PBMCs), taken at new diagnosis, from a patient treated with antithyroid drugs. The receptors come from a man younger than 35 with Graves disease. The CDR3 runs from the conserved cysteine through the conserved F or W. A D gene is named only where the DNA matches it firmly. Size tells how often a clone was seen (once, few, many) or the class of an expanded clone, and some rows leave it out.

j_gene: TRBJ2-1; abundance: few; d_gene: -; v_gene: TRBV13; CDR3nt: TGTGCCAGCAGTTGGCTGGGGGGAACCAATGAGCAGTTCTTC; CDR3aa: CASSWLGGTNEQFF
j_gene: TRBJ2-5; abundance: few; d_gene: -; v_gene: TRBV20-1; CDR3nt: TGCAGTGCTACCTCCGGGGCCCAAGAGACCCAGTACTTC; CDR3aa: CSATSGAQETQYF
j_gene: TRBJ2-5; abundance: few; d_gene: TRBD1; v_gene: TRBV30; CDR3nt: TGTGCCTGGTCAGGGGGCTTCCAAGAGACCCAGTACTTC; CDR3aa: CAWSGGFQETQYF
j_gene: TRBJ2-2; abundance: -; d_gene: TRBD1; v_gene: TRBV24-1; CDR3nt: TGTGCCACCAGTGATCCGTCCGGGACAGGGGAAACCGGGGAGCTGTTTTTT; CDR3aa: CATSDPSGTGETGELFF
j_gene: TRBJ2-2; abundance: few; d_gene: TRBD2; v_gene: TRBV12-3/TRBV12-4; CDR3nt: TGTGCCAGCAGTTTAAGGCGGGAGAACGCCGGGGAGCTGTTTTTT; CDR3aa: CASSLRRENAGELFF
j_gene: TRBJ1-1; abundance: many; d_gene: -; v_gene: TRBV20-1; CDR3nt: TGCAGTGCTAGAGACCCGATGGGAGGCATGAACACTGAAGCTTTCTTT; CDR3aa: CSARDPMGGMNTEAFF
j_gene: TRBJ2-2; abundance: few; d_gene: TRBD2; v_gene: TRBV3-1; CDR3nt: TGTGCCAGCAGCCAAGATCTCGAGCGGGAGAACACCGGGGAGCTGTTTTTT; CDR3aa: CASSQDLERENTGELFF
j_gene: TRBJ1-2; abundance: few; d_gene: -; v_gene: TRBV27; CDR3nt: TGTGCCAGCAGTCCTTCGGGGGGGTACTATGGCTACACCTTC; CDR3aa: CASSPSGGYYGYTF
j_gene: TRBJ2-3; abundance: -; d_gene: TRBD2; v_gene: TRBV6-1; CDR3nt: TGTGCCAGCAGTGGAGCGGGAGAGGAGATCGGGGCGCAGTATTTT; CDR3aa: CASSGAGEEIGAQYF
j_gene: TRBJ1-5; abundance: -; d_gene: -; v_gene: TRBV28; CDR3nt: TGTGCCAGCAGTTTAACAGGAGACAATCAGCCCCAGCATTTT; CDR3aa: CASSLTGDNQPQHF
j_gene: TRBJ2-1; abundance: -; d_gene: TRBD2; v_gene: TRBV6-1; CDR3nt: TGTGCCAGCAGTACCCGCGCGGTTCAGGTCCTACTAGCGGGCCCTTCCTACAATGAGCAGTTCTTC; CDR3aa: CASSTRAVQVLLAGPSYNEQFF
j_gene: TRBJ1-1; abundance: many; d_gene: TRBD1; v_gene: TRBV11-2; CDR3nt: TGTGCCAGCAGCTTAACCAGGGGGGCCACTGAAGCTTTCTTT; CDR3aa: CASSLTRGATEAFF
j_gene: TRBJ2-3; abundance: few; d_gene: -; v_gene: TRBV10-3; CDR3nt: TGTGCCATCAGTGGGGTGGGGGGCGAGGCCGATACGCAGTATTTT; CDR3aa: CAISGVGGEADTQYF
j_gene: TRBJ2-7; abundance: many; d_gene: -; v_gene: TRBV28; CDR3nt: TGTGCCAGCAGTTTCCTCTCAGGGTACGGGTACGAGCAGTACTTC; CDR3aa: CASSFLSGYGYEQYF
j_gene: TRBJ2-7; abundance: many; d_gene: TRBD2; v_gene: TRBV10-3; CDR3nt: TGTGCCATCAGTGTGGCTAGCGGGAGTTTAAGGAGGGCCTACGAGCAGTACTTC; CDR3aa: CAISVASGSLRRAYEQYF
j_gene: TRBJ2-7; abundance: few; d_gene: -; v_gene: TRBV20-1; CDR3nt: TGCAGTGCTAGTGTTGAGGGTTTCTACGAGCAGTACTTC; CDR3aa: CSASVEGFYEQYF
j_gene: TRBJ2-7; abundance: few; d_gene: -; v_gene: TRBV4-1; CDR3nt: TGCGCCAGCAGCCAAGCGCTCGGCCGCCGCTCCTACGAGCAGTACTTC; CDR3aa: CASSQALGRRSYEQYF
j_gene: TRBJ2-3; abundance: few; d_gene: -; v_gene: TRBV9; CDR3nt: TGTGCCAGCAGCGTAGTCGGGAGCTCAGATACGCAGTATTTT; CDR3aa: CASSVVGSSDTQYF
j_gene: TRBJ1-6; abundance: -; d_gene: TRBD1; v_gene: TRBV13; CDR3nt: TGTGCCAGCAGCTTAGGCGGGACAGGGGATAATTCACCCCTCCACTTT; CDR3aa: CASSLGGTGDNSPLHF
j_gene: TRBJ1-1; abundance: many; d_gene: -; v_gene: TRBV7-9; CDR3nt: TGTGCCAGCAGCCAGATGACGGCGAACACTGAAGCTTTCTTT; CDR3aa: CASSQMTANTEAFF
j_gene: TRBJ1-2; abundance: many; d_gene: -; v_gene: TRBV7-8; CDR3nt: TGTGCCAGCAGCGCCCGAGGCATTGGGGGCACTGGCTACACCTTC; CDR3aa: CASSARGIGGTGYTF
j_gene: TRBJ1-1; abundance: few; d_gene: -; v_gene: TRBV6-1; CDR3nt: TGTGCCAGCAGTAAATGGGGCACTGAAGCTTTCTTT; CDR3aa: CASSKWGTEAFF
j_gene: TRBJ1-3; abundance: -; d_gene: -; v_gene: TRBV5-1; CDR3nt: TGTGCCAGCAGTCCCCCGGGAATGCGGGACACCATATATTTT; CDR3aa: CASSPPGMRDTIYF
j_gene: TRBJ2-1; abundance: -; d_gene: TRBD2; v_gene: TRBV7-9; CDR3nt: TGTGCCAGCCTTCCCCCCGCGCGGGGAGGGCGAAGCAATGAGCAGTTCTTC; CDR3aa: CASLPPARGGRSNEQFF
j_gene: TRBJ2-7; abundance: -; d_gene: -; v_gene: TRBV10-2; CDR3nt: TGCGCCAGCAGTGAGTCGATCTTCTACGAGCAGTACTTC; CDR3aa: CASSESIFYEQYF
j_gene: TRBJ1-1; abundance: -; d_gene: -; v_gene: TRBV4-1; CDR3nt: TGCGCCAGCAGCCAAGATTGGACGGCTAGGGAAGCTTTCTTT; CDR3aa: CASSQDWTAREAFF
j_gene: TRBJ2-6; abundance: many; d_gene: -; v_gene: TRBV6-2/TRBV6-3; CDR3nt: TGTGCCAGCGATCAAAGCTCTGGGGCCAACGTCCTGACTTTC; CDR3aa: CASDQSSGANVLTF
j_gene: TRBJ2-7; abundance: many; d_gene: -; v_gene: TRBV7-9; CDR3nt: TGTGCCAGCAGCCAATACGCGGGACAGAGACCCTACGAGCAGTACTTC; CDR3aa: CASSQYAGQRPYEQYF
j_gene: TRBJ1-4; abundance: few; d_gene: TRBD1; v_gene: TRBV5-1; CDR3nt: TGCGCCAGCAGACCTACCGGGACAGGGTCGGAAAAACTGTTTTTT; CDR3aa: CASRPTGTGSEKLFF
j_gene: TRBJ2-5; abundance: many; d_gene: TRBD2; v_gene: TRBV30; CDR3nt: TGTGCCTGGAGTGTAAGCGGGAGGGCCGTAGAGACCCAGTACTTC; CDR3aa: CAWSVSGRAVETQYF
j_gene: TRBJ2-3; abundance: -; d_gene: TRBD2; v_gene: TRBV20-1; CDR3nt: TGCAGTGCTAGGGGGGGGTCAGATACGCAGTATTTT; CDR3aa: CSARGGSDTQYF
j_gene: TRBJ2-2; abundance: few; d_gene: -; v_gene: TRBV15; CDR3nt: TGTGCCACCAGCAGAGGGAACGATGGGGCGCTGTTTTTT; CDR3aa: CATSRGNDGALFF
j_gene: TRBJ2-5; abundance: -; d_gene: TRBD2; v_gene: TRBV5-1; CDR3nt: TGCGCCAGCAGCGCCGGGACTAGCGGGAGGGGTCAAGAGACCCAGTACTTC; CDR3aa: CASSAGTSGRGQETQYF
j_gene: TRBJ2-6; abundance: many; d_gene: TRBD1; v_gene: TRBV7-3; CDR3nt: TGTGCCAGCACCGGGACAGGGTCCTTTGGGGCCAACGTCCTGACTTTC; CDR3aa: CASTGTGSFGANVLTF
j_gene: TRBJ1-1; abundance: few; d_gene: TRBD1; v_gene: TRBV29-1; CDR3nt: TGCAGCGTTAGGACAGGTATAACTGAAGCTTTCTTT; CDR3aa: CSVRTGITEAFF
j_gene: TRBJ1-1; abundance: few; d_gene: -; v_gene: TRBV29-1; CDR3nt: TGCAGCGTTAGGCAGGGACCCTTGAACACTGAAGCTTTCTTT; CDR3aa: CSVRQGPLNTEAFF
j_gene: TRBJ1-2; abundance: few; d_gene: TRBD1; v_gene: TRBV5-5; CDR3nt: TGTGCCAGCAGCTACGGGACAGGGGGATATGGCTACACCTTC; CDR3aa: CASSYGTGGYGYTF
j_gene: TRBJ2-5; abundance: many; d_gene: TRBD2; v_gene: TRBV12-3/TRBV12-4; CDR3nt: TGTGCCAGCAAGATCCCCGAGACTAGCGGAGAGTACCAAGAGACCCAGTACTTC; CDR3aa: CASKIPETSGEYQETQYF
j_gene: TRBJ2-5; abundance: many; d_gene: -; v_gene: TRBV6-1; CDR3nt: TGTGCCAGCAGCGGACAGTACGAGACCCAGTACTTC; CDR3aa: CASSGQYETQYF
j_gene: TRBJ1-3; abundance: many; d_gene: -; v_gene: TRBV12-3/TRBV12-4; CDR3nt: TGTGCCAGCACCCCGGCCTCGTTCTCCGGAAACACCATATATTTT; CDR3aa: CASTPASFSGNTIYF
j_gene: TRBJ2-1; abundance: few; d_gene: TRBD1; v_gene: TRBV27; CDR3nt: TGTGCCAGCAGTTTTGACAGGGGCCATGAGCAGTTCTTC; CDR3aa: CASSFDRGHEQFF
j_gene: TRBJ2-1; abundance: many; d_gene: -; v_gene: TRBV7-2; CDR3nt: TGTGCCAGCAGCTTAGGTTTTTACAGCAATGAGCAGTTCTTC; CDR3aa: CASSLGFYSNEQFF
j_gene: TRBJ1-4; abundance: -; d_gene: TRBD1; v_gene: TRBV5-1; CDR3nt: TGCGCCAGCAGCTTCCAGGGGGCGGATGAAAAACTGTTTTTT; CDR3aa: CASSFQGADEKLFF
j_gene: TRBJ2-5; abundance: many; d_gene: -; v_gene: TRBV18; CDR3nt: TGTGCCAGCTCACCAGGTCCGGGAGTGGAGACCCAGTACTTC; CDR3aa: CASSPGPGVETQYF
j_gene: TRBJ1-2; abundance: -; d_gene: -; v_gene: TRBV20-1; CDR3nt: TGCAGTGCTAGCCCCGGAGCCTCCTATGGCCACACCTTC; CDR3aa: CSASPGASYGHTF
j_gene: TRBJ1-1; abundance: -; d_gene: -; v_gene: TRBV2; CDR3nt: TGTGCCGGCAGTGGAGGAACCCAGGGTGCCAAGAGGGGGGCTTTCTTT; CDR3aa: CAGSGGTQGAKRGAFF
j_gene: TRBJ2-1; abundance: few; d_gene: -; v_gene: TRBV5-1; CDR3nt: TGCGCCAGCAGCCCGGTCAGTTATTACAATGAGCAGTTCTTC; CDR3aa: CASSPVSYYNEQFF
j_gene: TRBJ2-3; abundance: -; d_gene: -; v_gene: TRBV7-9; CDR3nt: TGTGCCAGCCGCGTCCCTAGCGAATCAGATACGCAGTATTTT; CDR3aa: CASRVPSESDTQYF
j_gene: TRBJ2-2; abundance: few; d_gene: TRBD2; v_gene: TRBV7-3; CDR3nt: TGTGCCAGCAGCTTGGGGGGACTAGTGACGAACACCGGGGAGCTGTTTTTT; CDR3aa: CASSLGGLVTNTGELFF
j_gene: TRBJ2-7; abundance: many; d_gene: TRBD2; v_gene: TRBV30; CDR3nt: TGTGCCTGGAGTGCCGGCATGGCTAGCGGCTACGAGCAGTACTTC; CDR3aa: CAWSAGMASGYEQYF
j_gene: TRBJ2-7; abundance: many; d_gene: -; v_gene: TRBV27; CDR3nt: TGTGCCAGCAGTCCTACCGGGACCCCGGGGAACGAGCAGTACTTC; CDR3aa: CASSPTGTPGNEQYF
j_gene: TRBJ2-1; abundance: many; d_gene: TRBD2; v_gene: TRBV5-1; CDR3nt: TGCGCCAGCAGCTTGGACCCGACTAGCGGGAGGAGTTACAATGAGCAGTTCTTC; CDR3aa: CASSLDPTSGRSYNEQFF
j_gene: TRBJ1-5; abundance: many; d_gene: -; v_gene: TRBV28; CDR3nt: TGTGCCAGCAGTTTATGGAACGTCCCCAATCAGCCCCAGCATTTT; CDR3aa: CASSLWNVPNQPQHF
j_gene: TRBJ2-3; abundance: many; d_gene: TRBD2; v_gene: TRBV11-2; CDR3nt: TGTGCCAGCAGGCTGATAGCGGGAGCAGATACGCAGTATTTT; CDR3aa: CASRLIAGADTQYF
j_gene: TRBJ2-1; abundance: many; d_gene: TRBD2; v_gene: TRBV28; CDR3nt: TGTGCCAGCAGTCACGGGGCTAGCGGGAGGAATGAGCAGTTCTTC; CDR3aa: CASSHGASGRNEQFF
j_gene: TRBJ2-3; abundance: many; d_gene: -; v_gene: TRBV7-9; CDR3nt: TGTGCCAGCAGCTTTCGGGTCTCAAAAGCGTCAGATACGCAGTATTTT; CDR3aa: CASSFRVSKASDTQYF